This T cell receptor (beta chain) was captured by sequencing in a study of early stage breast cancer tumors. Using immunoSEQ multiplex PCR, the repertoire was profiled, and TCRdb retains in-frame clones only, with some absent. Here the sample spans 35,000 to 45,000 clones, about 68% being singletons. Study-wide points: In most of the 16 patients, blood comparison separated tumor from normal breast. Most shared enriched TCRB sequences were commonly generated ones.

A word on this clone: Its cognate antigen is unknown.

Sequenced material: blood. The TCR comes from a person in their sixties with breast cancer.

The DNA of the CDR3 is TGCGCCAGCAGCTTGGGGGGACAGAGGAACACTGAAGCTTTCTTT. Its protein is CASSLGGQRNTEAFF. The chain recombines TRBV5-1 with TRBJ1-1, with TRBD1 matching 7 bases. The V segment lost 0 bases and the J segment 1 base; nucleotides outside the gene matches: 3. CDR1 is SGHRS, CDR2 YFSETQ, per germline. The CDR3 sequence is 15 residues long.